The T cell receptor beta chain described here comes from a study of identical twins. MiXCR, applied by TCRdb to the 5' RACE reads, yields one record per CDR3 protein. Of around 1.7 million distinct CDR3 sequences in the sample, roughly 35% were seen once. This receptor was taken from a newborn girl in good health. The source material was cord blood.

The CDR3 DNA reads as TGTGCCACGCGCGACGGGACAGGCCTACAAGAGACCCAGTACTTC. It yields the protein CATRDGTGLQETQYF. The rearrangement uses TRBV27 and TRBJ2-5; 8 nucleotides align to TRBD1. Germline V lookup: CDR1 MNHEY, CDR2 SMNVEV (reference sequence). CDR3 length: 15 amino acids. With 10 bases clipped from V and 2 bases from J, the junction kept 12 bases outside the gene matches.